These T cell receptor beta chains were read from a single sample in a study of blood T cell repertoires in COVID-19. Sequencing was performed with immunoSEQ multiplex PCR; in TCRdb, only in-frame clones are kept and a portion is missing. The repertoire has 150,000 or so clones, about 87% of them found once; the top ten carry 9% to 12%. Sequenced input: peripheral blood. Source of these receptors: a woman in her seventies with COVID-19, enrolled during active disease. The CDR3 runs from the conserved cysteine through the conserved F or W. D genes are given only for firm matches.

D gene | J gene | V gene | CDR3 DNA | CDR3 protein
. | TRBJ1-3 | TRBV29-1 | TGCAGCGTTTCCCCTTACAGGGGAAACACCATATATTTT | CSVSPYRGNTIYF
TRBD1 | TRBJ1-5 | TRBV7-9 | TGTGCCAGCAGCTTAGCTGGACAGGGAGGGGATCAGCCCCAGCATTTT | CASSLAGQGGDQPQHF
. | TRBJ1-6 | TRBV28 | TGTGCCAGCATTACCCACAGTGTCCGATCACCCCTCCACTTT | CASITHSVRSPLHF
TRBD1 | TRBJ2-4 | TRBV29-1 | TGCAGCGTTGAAGGCCCGGACAGGGGGAACATTCAGTACTTC | CSVEGPDRGNIQYF
. | TRBJ2-1 | TRBV2 | TGTGCCAGCAGTAGCGACGGCATCGGAAATGAGCAGTTCTTC | CASSSDGIGNEQFF
. | TRBJ2-3 | TRBV24-1 | TGTGCCACCAGCCCGACAGGCACAGATACGCAGTATTTT | CATSPTGTDTQYF
TRBD1 | TRBJ2-5 | TRBV5-1 | TGCGCCAGCAGCTCCCAAGTTGACAGGGAAGAGACCCAGTACTTC | CASSSQVDREETQYF
TRBD2 | TRBJ2-1 | TRBV5-1 | TGCGCCAGCAGCATTAGCGGGGGAGGTTACAATGAGCAGTTCTTC | CASSISGGGYNEQFF
. | TRBJ1-4 | TRBV6-5 | TGTGCCAGCAGTTACGCCCAGGGGAATATTAATGAAAAACTGTTTTTT | CASSYAQGNINEKLFF
TRBD1 | TRBJ1-4 | TRBV7-9 | TGTGCCAGCAGCTTAACGGGGACAGGGGGTGAAAAACTGTTTTTT | CASSLTGTGGEKLFF